The clone carrying this TCR beta chain was counted at least ten times. Antigen specificity is unknown. The data derive from a study of breast tumors, draining lymph nodes, adjacent tissues. Regarding the study as a whole: Luminal-like breast cancer showed significantly higher tumor–nontumor repertoire similarity than basal-like. Data fit most tumor T cells coming from lymph node, expanding in tumor.

TCRdb recomputed calls from the multiplex PCR reads with MiXCR, one row per CDR3 protein. The table shows 180,000 or so distinct CDR3 sequences, with roughly 31% occurring only once. Axillary draining lymph nodes of breast cancer patients supplied the node samples. The CDR3 has 13 amino acids. The ends were cut back, 3 bases at V and 0 bases at J, with 5 bases in the middle. CDR1 SGHRS and CDR2 YFSETQ come from the germline V gene. The V call is TRBV5-1, the J call TRBJ2-3; D not certain. This clonotype was sampled from a female donor with breast cancer. Some clones in this sample may be carry-over from other donors' samples. Source material: axillary lymph node tissue. The DNA of the CDR3 is TGCGCCAGCAGCTCCGGTAGCACAGATACGCAGTATTTT. Amino acid sequence: CASSSGSTDTQYF.